This T cell receptor beta chain was recovered during a study of T cell responses to AZD1222 COVID-19 vaccine. On this clone itself: The antigen is not known.

Produced via immunoSEQ multiplex PCR; TCRdb's table is partial and in-frame only. The sample lists 100,000 to 150,000 clones; about 90% were seen once. Study results and caveats: Baseline antibody screening turned up just a handful of seropositive AZD1222 recipients. Donors skewed white British and female; clonal diversity was possibly underestimated. The study found vaccine-associated CD4 TCRs spanning spike, dominant at 160-218 and 743-854.

This sequence originates from an adult in good health. Specimen: peripheral blood, collected on day 0 of MenACWY control vaccination.

The CDR3 DNA is TGTGCCAGCAGTTTACTGGGGGGAAGTAATCAGCCCCAGCATTTT. Its protein product is CASSLLGGSNQPQHF. The V call is TRBV2, the J call TRBJ1-5; a weak D match, TRBD1 (5 bases). Germline CDR1 is SNHLY and CDR2 is FYNNEI. Trimming took off 5 bases at V and 4 bases at J, with 15 bases between the two ends. The CDR3 consists of 15 residues.